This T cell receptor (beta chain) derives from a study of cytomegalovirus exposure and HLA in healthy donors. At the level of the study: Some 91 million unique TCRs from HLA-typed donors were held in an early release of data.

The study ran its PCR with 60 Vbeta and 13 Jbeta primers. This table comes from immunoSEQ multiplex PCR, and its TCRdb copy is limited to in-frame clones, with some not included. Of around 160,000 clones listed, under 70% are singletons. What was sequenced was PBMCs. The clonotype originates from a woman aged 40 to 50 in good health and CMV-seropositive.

In DNA, the CDR3 is TGTGCCAGCAGCCCCGAGGCCGGGTGGCTAAATGAAAAACTGTTTTTT. Its translation is CASSPEAGWLNEKLFF. The V and J genes are TRBV7-2 and TRBJ1-4; no clear D gene. Deletions cut 5 bases from V and 5 bases from J, with 18 bases between. This CDR3 has 16 amino acids. Per the germline V gene, CDR1 is SGHTA and CDR2 is FQGNSA.